A selection of T cell receptor beta chains follows, all from one sample in a study of blood T cell repertoires in COVID-19. The method was immunoSEQ multiplex PCR; TCRdb's version includes in-frame clones alone and lacks a portion of them. The table shows about 120,000 clones, with 70% to 85% occurring only once. Sequencing was performed on peripheral blood. The receptors were gathered from a man between 65 and 85 years old with active or convalescent COVID-19. CDR3s include the opening cysteine and the closing phenylalanine or tryptophan. A D gene is named only where the DNA matches it firmly. Expanded clones are given a class, and other clones once, few, many or no size at all.

clone size,D gene,V gene,J gene,CDR3 protein,CDR3 DNA
.,TRBD2,TRBV27,TRBJ2-3,CASSLWAGTSGRMSTDTQYF,TGTGCCAGCAGTTTGTGGGCCGGGACTAGCGGGAGGATGAGCACAGATACGCAGTATTTT
.,TRBD2,TRBV30,TRBJ2-5,CAWGTSGGAGETQYF,TGTGCCTGGGGAACTAGCGGGGGGGCCGGAGAGACCCAGTACTTC
.,TRBD2,TRBV5-1,TRBJ2-5,CASSATSGEYQETQYF,TGCGCCAGCAGCGCAACTAGCGGGGAGTACCAAGAGACCCAGTACTTC
.,.,TRBV28,TRBJ1-2,CASSFRGWAGYTF,TGTGCCAGCAGTTTCCGGGGATGGGCTGGCTACACCTTC
.,TRBD1,TRBV5-5,TRBJ1-2,CASSDRTNYGYTF,TGTGCCAGCTCGGACAGGACTAACTATGGCTACACCTTC
.,.,TRBV7-9,TRBJ1-4,CASSRRQANEKLFF,TGTGCCAGCAGCAGGAGACAGGCTAATGAAAAACTGTTTTTT
.,TRBD1,TRBV11-3,TRBJ2-1,CASSPRDRGFNEQFF,TGTGCCAGCAGCCCCCGGGACAGGGGCTTCAATGAGCAGTTCTTC
.,TRBD1,TRBV4-1,TRBJ2-7,CASSPGQGARSYEQYF,TGCGCCAGCAGTCCGGGACAGGGGGCAAGGTCCTACGAGCAGTACTTC
.,.,TRBV7-9,TRBJ2-7,CASSLDQPGEQYF,TGTGCCAGCAGCTTAGACCAACCCGGGGAGCAGTACTTC
.,.,TRBV24-1,TRBJ2-3,CATSVMSGGTRDTQYF,TGTGCCACCAGTGTAATGAGCGGAGGTACTAGAGATACGCAGTATTTT
.,.,TRBV30,TRBJ1-1,CAWTLDRNTEAFF,TGTGCCTGGACCCTTGACAGGAACACTGAAGCTTTCTTT
.,TRBD2,TRBV7-2,TRBJ2-7,CASSTGLAITYEQYF,TGTGCCAGCAGCACGGGACTAGCGATAACCTACGAGCAGTACTTC
.,TRBD2,TRBV10-3,TRBJ2-1,CAISEQAGGRYNEQFF,TGTGCCATCAGTGAACAAGCGGGGGGACGCTACAATGAGCAGTTCTTC
.,TRBD1,TRBV19,TRBJ1-2,CASSAGQGAHGYTF,TGTGCCAGTAGTGCCGGACAGGGGGCTCACGGCTACACCTTC
few,.,TRBV29-1,TRBJ1-2,CSVEMRYTGSGYGYTF,TGCAGCGTTGAAATGAGGTACACTGGATCCGGCTATGGCTACACCTTC
.,TRBD2,TRBV27,TRBJ2-7,CASSMAGGKEQYF,TGTGCCAGCAGTATGGCGGGGGGAAAGGAGCAGTACTTC
.,.,TRBV13,TRBJ1-4,CASSFSREGGEKLFF,TGTGCCAGCAGCTTTAGCAGGGAAGGAGGGGAAAAACTGTTTTTT
.,.,TRBV5-1,TRBJ1-3,CASSLEGRAGNTIYF,TGCGCCAGCAGCTTGGAAGGTCGGGCTGGAAACACCATATATTTT
.,TRBD1,TRBV14,TRBJ1-1,CASSQQDRGASRAFF,TGTGCCAGCAGCCAGCAGGACAGGGGGGCGTCAAGAGCTTTCTTT
.,.,TRBV6-5,TRBJ1-2,CASSLGSEEGYTF,TGTGCCAGCAGTTTGGGGAGCGAGGAAGGCTACACCTTC
once,.,TRBV6-2/TRBV6-3,TRBJ2-3,CASSYPLDPQYF,TGTGCCAGCAGTTACCCACTAGATCCGCAGTATTTT
few,.,TRBV7-6,TRBJ2-5,CASSYPFRDNQETQYF,TGTGCCAGCAGCTACCCTTTCCGGGACAACCAAGAGACCCAGTACTTC
.,.,TRBV9,TRBJ1-4,CASSVVRAEDEKLFF,TGTGCCAGCAGCGTAGTCAGGGCCGAGGATGAAAAACTGTTTTTT
few,TRBD1,TRBV6-5,TRBJ1-6,CASSYGRTGVSPLHF,TGTGCCAGCAGCTACGGGAGGACAGGGGTTTCACCCCTCCACTTT
.,TRBD2,TRBV20-1,TRBJ2-1,CSASGGRGYNEQFF,TGCAGTGCTAGTGGAGGGCGGGGGTACAATGAGCAGTTCTTC
.,.,TRBV28,TRBJ2-4,CASSSQGAKNIQYF,TGTGCCAGCAGTTCTCAGGGAGCCAAAAACATTCAGTACTTC
.,.,TRBV5-4,TRBJ2-3,CASGRGSTFTDTQYF,TGTGCCAGCGGCCGTGGGAGTACGTTTACAGATACGCAGTATTTT
.,TRBD1,TRBV5-6,TRBJ1-2,CASSLKGTVYGYTF,TGTGCCAGCAGCTTAAAGGGGACAGTCTATGGCTACACCTTC
.,TRBD1,TRBV7-9,TRBJ1-1,CASSLGSRTGGLWTEAFF,TGTGCCAGCAGCTTAGGGTCCCGGACAGGGGGCTTATGGACTGAAGCTTTCTTT
.,.,TRBV16,TRBJ1-5,CASSQGQSNQPQHF,TGTGCCAGCAGCCAAGGGCAGAGCAATCAGCCCCAGCATTTT
.,.,TRBV11-3,TRBJ2-2,CASRRGTGELFF,TGTGCCAGCAGAAGAGGCACCGGGGAGCTGTTTTTT
.,TRBD2,TRBV5-1,TRBJ2-7,CASSPSGSSYEQYF,TGCGCCAGCAGCCCTAGCGGGAGCTCCTACGAGCAGTACTTC
.,TRBD2,TRBV5-1,TRBJ2-1,CASSLDVGRAGNEQFF,TGCGCCAGCAGCTTGGATGTCGGGAGGGCCGGCAATGAGCAGTTCTTC
once,.,TRBV2,TRBJ2-1,CASSEGQRAPDEQFF,TGTGCCAGCAGTGAAGGGCAGCGGGCCCCGGATGAGCAGTTCTTC
.,TRBD1,TRBV7-8,TRBJ1-1,CASSTDRGQTEAFF,TGTGCCAGCAGCACCGACAGGGGGCAGACTGAAGCTTTCTTT
once,TRBD2,TRBV24-1,TRBJ2-3,CATSDPSGSVTDTQYF,TGTGCCACCAGTGACCCCAGCGGGAGTGTAACAGATACGCAGTATTTT
.,.,TRBV20-1,TRBJ1-2,CSASRAGVYGYTF,TGCAGTGCTAGTCGGGCAGGGGTTTATGGCTACACCTTC
once,.,TRBV19,TRBJ1-6,CASRLGVSSYNSPLHF,TGTGCCAGTAGGCTAGGAGTGAGCTCCTATAATTCACCCCTCCACTTT
.,.,TRBV4-2,TRBJ2-7,CASSQETGAYEQYF,TGTGCCAGCAGCCAAGAGACGGGGGCCTACGAGCAGTACTTC
.,TRBD2,TRBV4-1,TRBJ2-5,CASSQRESGGETQYF,TGCGCCAGCAGCCAGAGGGAGAGCGGGGGAGAGACCCAGTACTTC